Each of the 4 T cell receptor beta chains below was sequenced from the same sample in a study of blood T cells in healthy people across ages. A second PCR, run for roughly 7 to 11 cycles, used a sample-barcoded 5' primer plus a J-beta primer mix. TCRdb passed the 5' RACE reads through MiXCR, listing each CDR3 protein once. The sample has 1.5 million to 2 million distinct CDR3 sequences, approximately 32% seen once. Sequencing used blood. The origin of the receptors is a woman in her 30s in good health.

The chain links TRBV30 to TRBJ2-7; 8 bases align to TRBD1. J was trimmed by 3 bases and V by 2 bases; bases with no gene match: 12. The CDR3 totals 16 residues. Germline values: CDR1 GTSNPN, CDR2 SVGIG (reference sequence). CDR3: CAWSIRTGIRGYEQYF. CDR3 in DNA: TGTGCCTGGAGTATACGGACAGGGATCAGGGGCTACGAGCAGTACTTC.

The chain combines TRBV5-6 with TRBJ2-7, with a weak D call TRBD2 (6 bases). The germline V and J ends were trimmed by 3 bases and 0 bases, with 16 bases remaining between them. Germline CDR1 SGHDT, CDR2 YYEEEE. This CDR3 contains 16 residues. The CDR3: CASSSYRGILSYEQYF. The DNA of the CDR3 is TGTGCCAGCAGCTCATACCGGGGGATTCTCTCCTACGAGCAGTACTTC.

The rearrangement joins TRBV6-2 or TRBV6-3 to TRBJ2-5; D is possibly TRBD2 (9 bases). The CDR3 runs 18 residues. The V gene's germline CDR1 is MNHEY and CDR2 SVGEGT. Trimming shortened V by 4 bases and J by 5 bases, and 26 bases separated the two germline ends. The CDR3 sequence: CASSLRRSIAGDRETQYF. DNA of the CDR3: TGTGCCAGCAGTTTACGACGAAGCATAGCGGGGGACAGGGAGACCCAGTACTTC.

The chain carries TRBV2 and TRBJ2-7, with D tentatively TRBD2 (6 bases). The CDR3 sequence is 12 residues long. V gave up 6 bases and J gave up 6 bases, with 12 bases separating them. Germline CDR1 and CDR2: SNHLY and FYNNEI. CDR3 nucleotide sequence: TGTGCCAGCAGGAATGCGGAGGGCGAGCAGTACTTC. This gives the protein CASRNAEGEQYF.